This is a list of T cell receptor beta chains from one sample in a study of blood T cell repertoires in COVID-19. Assay: immunoSEQ multiplex PCR; the TCRdb copy retains only in-frame clones and omits some. Here the sample spans around 250,000 clones, around 88% being singletons. The sample was PBMCs or T cells enriched from blood (not recorded which). Receptor source: a woman aged 45-60 years who had recovered from COVID-19. Both conserved end residues are part of each CDR3. Each record gives: D gene, J gene, V gene, clone size, CDR3 DNA, CDR3 protein. A D gene is named only where the DNA matches it firmly. Part of the rows lack a size; the others show once, few, many or a class for expanded clones.

D gene: TRBD1
J gene: TRBJ1-5
V gene: TRBV19
clone size: NA
CDR3 DNA: TGTGCCAGTAGTATACTTCGGCGACAGGGGCTTGGTAGCAATCAGCCCCAGCATTTT
CDR3 protein: CASSILRRQGLGSNQPQHF

D gene: NA
J gene: TRBJ1-1
V gene: TRBV7-9
clone size: NA
CDR3 DNA: TGTGCCAGCAGCTTAATTGCGTTGGTATCGGACACTGAAGCTTTCTTT
CDR3 protein: CASSLIALVSDTEAFF

D gene: NA
J gene: TRBJ2-7
V gene: TRBV18
clone size: NA
CDR3 DNA: TGTGCCAGCTCACCACCGGACAAAACCTACGAGCAGTACTTC
CDR3 protein: CASSPPDKTYEQYF

D gene: NA
J gene: TRBJ1-6
V gene: TRBV7-2
clone size: NA
CDR3 DNA: TGTGCCAGCAGCTTAGCGTTACGTGGGGGACAAAGATATAATTCACCCCTCCACTTT
CDR3 protein: CASSLALRGGQRYNSPLHF

D gene: NA
J gene: TRBJ1-5
V gene: TRBV2
clone size: NA
CDR3 DNA: TGTGCCAGCAAGGCAGGTTTGGCTAGCAATCAGCCCCAGCATTTT
CDR3 protein: CASKAGLASNQPQHF

D gene: NA
J gene: TRBJ2-3
V gene: TRBV9
clone size: NA
CDR3 DNA: TGTGCCAGCAGCGTTGAGGGAGACAGCACAGATACGCAGTATTTT
CDR3 protein: CASSVEGDSTDTQYF

D gene: NA
J gene: TRBJ1-2
V gene: TRBV19
clone size: NA
CDR3 DNA: TGTGCCAGTAGTATGTTCGGTCTGGATGGCTACACCTTC
CDR3 protein: CASSMFGLDGYTF

D gene: NA
J gene: TRBJ1-2
V gene: TRBV5-1
clone size: NA
CDR3 DNA: TGCGCCAGCAGCCTGATGGGACAAGCCGCGTCTTCTTATGGCTACACCTTC
CDR3 protein: CASSLMGQAASSYGYTF

D gene: NA
J gene: TRBJ2-7
V gene: TRBV5-4
clone size: NA
CDR3 DNA: TGTGCCAGCAGCTTGGACAGTGGCTACGAGCAGTACTTC
CDR3 protein: CASSLDSGYEQYF

D gene: TRBD2
J gene: TRBJ2-2
V gene: TRBV4-3
clone size: once
CDR3 DNA: TGCGCCAGCAGCCAAGATCTAGCGGGAGTTACCGGGGAGCTGTTTTTT
CDR3 protein: CASSQDLAGVTGELFF

D gene: TRBD2
J gene: TRBJ2-7
V gene: TRBV4-1
clone size: NA
CDR3 DNA: TGCGCCAGCAGCCTAGGTGGGACTAGCGTTAGACGGGAGCAGTACTTC
CDR3 protein: CASSLGGTSVRREQYF

D gene: TRBD2
J gene: TRBJ2-7
V gene: TRBV7-9
clone size: NA
CDR3 DNA: TGTGCCAGCAGCTTTCCTGGGACTAGCTCCAACGAGCAGTACTTC
CDR3 protein: CASSFPGTSSNEQYF

D gene: NA
J gene: TRBJ2-5
V gene: TRBV2
clone size: NA
CDR3 DNA: TGTGCCAGCAGTGAAATGGGCCTGGGTGAGACCCAGTACTTC
CDR3 protein: CASSEMGLGETQYF

D gene: NA
J gene: TRBJ1-1
V gene: TRBV10-3
clone size: NA
CDR3 DNA: TGTGCCATCAGTGTTGAGGGTATGAACACTGAAGCTTTCTTT
CDR3 protein: CAISVEGMNTEAFF

D gene: TRBD2
J gene: TRBJ2-7
V gene: TRBV7-2
clone size: NA
CDR3 DNA: TGTGCCAGCAAAGAATGGGCTAGCGGGGGGGCGCGGGACGAGCAGTACTTC
CDR3 protein: CASKEWASGGARDEQYF

D gene: NA
J gene: TRBJ2-1
V gene: TRBV7-8
clone size: NA
CDR3 DNA: TGTGCCAGCAGCTTAGTTGGTAGGGGAGGCTCTAATGAGCAGTTCTTC
CDR3 protein: CASSLVGRGGSNEQFF

D gene: NA
J gene: TRBJ2-1
V gene: TRBV9
clone size: NA
CDR3 DNA: TGTGCCAGCAGCGTAGCTCCTAGCAGGAGCTCCTACAATGAGCAGTTCTTC
CDR3 protein: CASSVAPSRSSYNEQFF

D gene: NA
J gene: TRBJ1-1
V gene: TRBV2
clone size: NA
CDR3 DNA: TGTGCCACGAGCAGGGAGAACACTGAAGCTTTCTTT
CDR3 protein: CATSRENTEAFF

D gene: NA
J gene: TRBJ2-7
V gene: TRBV2
clone size: NA
CDR3 DNA: TGTGCCAGCCTAGTGGAGCCGAATGCCCTCGAGCAGTACTTC
CDR3 protein: CASLVEPNALEQYF

D gene: NA
J gene: TRBJ2-5
V gene: TRBV18
clone size: once
CDR3 DNA: TGTGCCAGCTCACCACATCAGGGGAAGGGGGAGACCCAGTACTTC
CDR3 protein: CASSPHQGKGETQYF

D gene: NA
J gene: TRBJ1-1
V gene: TRBV25-1
clone size: NA
CDR3 DNA: TGTGCCAGCAGCTCCGCGACAGGGAACACTGAAGCTTTCTTT
CDR3 protein: CASSSATGNTEAFF

D gene: TRBD1
J gene: TRBJ1-3
V gene: TRBV30
clone size: NA
CDR3 DNA: TGTGCCTGGACCCACAGCCCAGGCAGGGGGCTAATTTCTGGAAACACCATATATTTT
CDR3 protein: CAWTHSPGRGLISGNTIYF

D gene: NA
J gene: TRBJ2-1
V gene: TRBV27
clone size: NA
CDR3 DNA: TGTGCCAGCAGCCGACCGGGGGTAGCGGCTGTCAGGGAACAGTTCTTC
CDR3 protein: CASSRPGVAAVREQFF

D gene: NA
J gene: TRBJ1-1
V gene: TRBV4-1
clone size: NA
CDR3 DNA: TGCGCCAGCAGCCAGCGGGTGAACACTGAAGCTTTCTTT
CDR3 protein: CASSQRVNTEAFF

D gene: TRBD2
J gene: TRBJ2-1
V gene: TRBV4-1
clone size: NA
CDR3 DNA: TGCGCCAGCAGCCAACGGACTAGCGGGAACGATGAGCAGTTCTTC
CDR3 protein: CASSQRTSGNDEQFF

D gene: TRBD1
J gene: TRBJ2-4
V gene: TRBV9
clone size: NA
CDR3 DNA: TGTGCCAGCAGCTTACAGGGGATTGGGGACATTCAGTACTTC
CDR3 protein: CASSLQGIGDIQYF

D gene: NA
J gene: TRBJ1-2
V gene: TRBV10-3
clone size: NA
CDR3 DNA: TGTGCCATCAGTGCCAGGGCGGGGGACTATGGCTACACCTTC
CDR3 protein: CAISARAGDYGYTF

D gene: TRBD1
J gene: TRBJ2-5
V gene: TRBV5-1
clone size: NA
CDR3 DNA: TGCGCCAGCACCAGACAGGGACAAGAGACCCAGTACTTC
CDR3 protein: CASTRQGQETQYF

D gene: TRBD1
J gene: TRBJ1-2
V gene: TRBV7-9
clone size: NA
CDR3 DNA: TGTGCCAGCAGCTTAGACGGGTCCAGGGGGCGTTTCTATGGCTACACCTTC
CDR3 protein: CASSLDGSRGRFYGYTF

D gene: TRBD2
J gene: TRBJ2-1
V gene: TRBV10-1
clone size: NA
CDR3 DNA: TGCGCCAGCAGTGACGAGGCTAGCGGGGTTATTAATGAGCAGTTCTTC
CDR3 protein: CASSDEASGVINEQFF

D gene: NA
J gene: TRBJ2-1
V gene: TRBV7-9
clone size: NA
CDR3 DNA: TGTGCCAGCAGCCCCCGTGGAGAGAATGAGCAGTTCTTC
CDR3 protein: CASSPRGENEQFF

D gene: TRBD1
J gene: TRBJ1-5
V gene: TRBV2
clone size: once
CDR3 DNA: TGTGCCAAGCTGGGGACAGGGACGAGCAATCAGCCCCAGCATTTT
CDR3 protein: CAKLGTGTSNQPQHF

D gene: TRBD1
J gene: TRBJ1-5
V gene: TRBV2
clone size: NA
CDR3 DNA: TGTGCCAGCTCGAGACAGGGAGGCAATCAGCCCCAGCATTTT
CDR3 protein: CASSRQGGNQPQHF

D gene: TRBD2
J gene: TRBJ2-1
V gene: TRBV28
clone size: few
CDR3 DNA: TGTGCCAGTATAAAAGCGGGAGGGCCGGGCAATGAGCAGTTCTTC
CDR3 protein: CASIKAGGPGNEQFF

D gene: NA
J gene: TRBJ2-6
V gene: TRBV19
clone size: NA
CDR3 DNA: TGTGCCAGTAGTGTTTACTCTGGGGCCAACGTCCTGACTTTC
CDR3 protein: CASSVYSGANVLTF

D gene: TRBD1
J gene: TRBJ1-6
V gene: TRBV7-8
clone size: NA
CDR3 DNA: TGTGCCAGCAGCTTGCACGCGACAGGGGGTAGATCACCCCTCCACTTT
CDR3 protein: CASSLHATGGRSPLHF

D gene: TRBD2
J gene: TRBJ2-7
V gene: TRBV29-1
clone size: NA
CDR3 DNA: TGCAGAAACTCAGTAAAGGCTAGCGGGGTCAAGCAGTACTTC
CDR3 protein: CRNSVKASGVKQYF

D gene: TRBD1
J gene: TRBJ2-6
V gene: TRBV5-1
clone size: NA
CDR3 DNA: TGCGCCAGCAGCCGGACAGGGCTCTCTGGGGCCAACGTCCTGACTTTC
CDR3 protein: CASSRTGLSGANVLTF

D gene: TRBD2
J gene: TRBJ2-1
V gene: TRBV4-1
clone size: once
CDR3 DNA: TGCGCCAGCAGGCTAGCGGGAGGAATCAATGAGCAGTTCTTC
CDR3 protein: CASRLAGGINEQFF